This T cell receptor (beta chain) was captured by sequencing in a study of radiotherapy plus CTLA-4 blockade in lung cancer. Looking at the study overall: Among patients, approximately 19% showed objective responses, and approximately 30% had disease control.

The junction had 1 base not matched to a gene; V was cut back by 5 bases and J by 3 bases. The germline V gene encodes CDR1 SGHVS and CDR2 FQNEAQ. This CDR3 is 13 amino acids long. Sequencing used immunoSEQ multiplex PCR; TCRdb keeps in-frame clones, though not all of them. This table has approximately 52,000 clones, about three quarters appearing once. CTLA-4 blockade using ipilimumab, together with focal radiation, was received by patients with chemo-refractory metastatic non-small-cell lung cancer. Study results and limitations: TCR clones originating in tumors grew in number in blood after radiotherapy plus ipilimumab. The best predictor of response was reported to be early blood T cell clone dynamics, with interferon-beta.

A word on this clone: Its antigen is unidentified.

The TCR comes from a human donor with non-small cell lung cancer whose response to radiotherapy plus ipilimumab could not be evaluated. Specimen: peripheral blood, collected from a patient treated with radiotherapy plus ipilimumab. The J gene is TRBJ2-7, the V gene TRBV7-8, with 10 nucleotides matching TRBD1. The CDR3 DNA is TGTGCCAGCAGCAGGACAGGGGGCTACGAGCAGTACTTC. Translation gives CASSRTGGYEQYF.